This T cell receptor beta chain appears in the sequencing data of a study of T cell responses to AZD1222 COVID-19 vaccine. Broader study findings: Variant regions that are unmutated are reportedly the target of nearly half of spike-specific TCRs. Most donors were white British and more were female, and clonal diversity was possibly underestimated.

This CDR3 spans 12 amino acids. Trimming shortened V by 4 bases and J by 9 bases, and 15 bases separated the two germline ends. Looked up from germline, CDR1 is SQVTM and CDR2 is ANQGSEA. Profiling relied on immunoSEQ multiplex PCR, and the TCRdb table lists in-frame clones only, not all of them. In the table there are fewer than 150,000 clones, around 90% of which are singletons. Note on this clone: Antigen specificity is unknown.

Source: peripheral blood, taken 28 days after the second AZD1222 dose. The receptor was isolated from an adult who received the AZD1222 COVID-19 vaccine. The chain uses TRBV29-1 and TRBJ1-1; tentative D call: TRBD1 (5 bases). The CDR3 nucleotides read TGCAGCGTTGCTATGGGGGACCCTAAAGCTTTCTTT. Residues: CSVAMGDPKAFF.